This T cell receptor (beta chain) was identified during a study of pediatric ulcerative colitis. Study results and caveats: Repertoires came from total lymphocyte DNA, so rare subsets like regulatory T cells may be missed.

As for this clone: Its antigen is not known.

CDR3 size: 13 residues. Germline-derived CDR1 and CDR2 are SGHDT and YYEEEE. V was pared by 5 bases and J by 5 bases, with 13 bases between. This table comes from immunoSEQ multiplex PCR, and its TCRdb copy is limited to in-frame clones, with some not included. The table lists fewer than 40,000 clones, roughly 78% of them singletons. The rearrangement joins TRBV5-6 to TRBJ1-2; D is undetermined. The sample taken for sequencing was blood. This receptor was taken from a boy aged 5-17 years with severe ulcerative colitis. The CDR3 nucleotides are TGTGCCAGCAGTAGCCAGGTTGGTTATGGCTACACCTTC. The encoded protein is CASSSQVGYGYTF.